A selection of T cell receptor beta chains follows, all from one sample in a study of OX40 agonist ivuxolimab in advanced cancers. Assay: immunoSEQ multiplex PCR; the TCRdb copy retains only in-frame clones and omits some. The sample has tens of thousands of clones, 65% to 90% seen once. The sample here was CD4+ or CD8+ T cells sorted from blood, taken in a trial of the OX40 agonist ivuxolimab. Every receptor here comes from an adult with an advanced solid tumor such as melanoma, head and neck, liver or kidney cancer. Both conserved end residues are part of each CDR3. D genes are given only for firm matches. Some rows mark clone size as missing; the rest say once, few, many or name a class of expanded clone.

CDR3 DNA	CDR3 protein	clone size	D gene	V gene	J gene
TGTGCCAGCAGCCAAGATCTACTAGCGGGGAGGACAGATACGCAGTATTTT	CASSQDLLAGRTDTQYF	-	TRBD2	TRBV14	TRBJ2-3
TGCGCCAGCAGCTTGAGGAGTTCTGGGGAAATAGCCAAAAACATTCAGTACTTC	CASSLRSSGEIAKNIQYF	-	-	TRBV5-1	TRBJ2-4
TGTGCCAGTAGTATTGATATACCCGGGACAGGGGGTGGCTACACCTTC	CASSIDIPGTGGGYTF	-	TRBD1	TRBV19	TRBJ1-2
TGTGCCAGCAGTCAGCTCCGACCCTATGGCTACACCTTC	CASSQLRPYGYTF	-	-	TRBV28	TRBJ1-2
TGTGCCAGCAGTTTGGCTAGCGGCACAGATACGCAGTATTTT	CASSLASGTDTQYF	-	-	TRBV6-5	TRBJ2-3
TGTGCCAGCAAGCCCGGTGGTGTTAATCAGCCCCAGCATTTT	CASKPGGVNQPQHF	few	-	TRBV28	TRBJ1-5
TGCAGCGTGAGGGGAGGAAGGCCCCCTGACCTCGAGCAGTACTTC	CSVRGGRPPDLEQYF	-	-	TRBV29-1	TRBJ2-7
TGTGCCAGCAGGTTCGGGACTAGCGGATACGAGCAGTACTTC	CASRFGTSGYEQYF	-	TRBD2	TRBV7-8	TRBJ2-7
TGTGCCAGCTCACTTCGACAGGGTGGGACCGGGGAGCTGTTTTTT	CASSLRQGGTGELFF	-	TRBD1	TRBV18	TRBJ2-2
TGCGCCAGCGCTAACAGCGGGGGATCACAAGAGACCCAGTACTTC	CASANSGGSQETQYF	-	TRBD2	TRBV4-3	TRBJ2-5
TGTGCCAGCAGCTGGGGCAGTCTGAATGAGCAGTTCTTC	CASSWGSLNEQFF	-	-	TRBV5-5	TRBJ2-1
TGTGCCAGCAGCCAAATGGGACAGGGGGTTGCAGATACGCAGTATTTT	CASSQMGQGVADTQYF	-	TRBD1	TRBV4-2	TRBJ2-3
TGTGCCAGCAGCTCGAGGGAGAGCTCCTATAATTCACCCCTCCACTTT	CASSSRESSYNSPLHF	-	-	TRBV2	TRBJ1-6
TGTGCCAGCAGCCACTTAAGGGGACAGCTCTCTGGAAACACCATATATTTT	CASSHLRGQLSGNTIYF	-	TRBD1	TRBV11-2	TRBJ1-3
TGTGCCAGCAGCCCCTCTGACAGGGGAGGTCAGCCCCAGCATTTT	CASSPSDRGGQPQHF	-	TRBD1	TRBV9	TRBJ1-5
TGTGCCAGCAGCTTTCGCGGGGGCCACTACAATGAGCAGTTCTTC	CASSFRGGHYNEQFF	-	-	TRBV7-2	TRBJ2-1
TGTGCCAGCAGCTTGGTGGGGCGGGCTGAAGCTTTCTTT	CASSLVGRAEAFF	-	-	TRBV5-8	TRBJ1-1
TGTGCCAGCAGTCAGGGAGGTGAAGCTTTCTTT	CASSQGGEAFF	-	-	TRBV7-9	TRBJ1-1
TGTGCCAGCAGTTACATTGACAGGGTTTGGCAGCCCCAGCATTTT	CASSYIDRVWQPQHF	-	TRBD1	TRBV6-5	TRBJ1-5
TGCGCCAGCAGCTTGGGACTAGCGGGGGGGCCCGATACGCAGTATTTT	CASSLGLAGGPDTQYF	-	TRBD2	TRBV5-1	TRBJ2-3
TGTGCCAGCAGCCTACAAGGGGGCAATCAGCCCCAGCATTTT	CASSLQGGNQPQHF	few	-	TRBV9	TRBJ1-5
TGTGCCAGCAGCCCCGGGGGTCGGGGACCCAACTATGGCTACACCTTC	CASSPGGRGPNYGYTF	-	-	TRBV28	TRBJ1-2
TGTGCCAGCAGCTTATCGGGGCAGGGGAGGGAAAAACTGTTTTTT	CASSLSGQGREKLFF	-	-	TRBV7-2	TRBJ1-4
TGTGCCAGCGCTTTTGGGCGCGGGGGCTCCTACGAGCAGTACTTC	CASAFGRGGSYEQYF	-	TRBD2	TRBV2	TRBJ2-7
TGTGCCTGGAGTGGGGGACCTCTGGCCGCAGATACGCAGTATTTT	CAWSGGPLAADTQYF	once	-	TRBV30	TRBJ2-3
TGTGCCAGTAGGGTACAGGGCTGGATGAAGAACACTGAAGCTTTCTTT	CASRVQGWMKNTEAFF	-	-	TRBV19	TRBJ1-1
TGTGCCAGCAGCTTACGCGGAGGCTCTAGAAACACCATATATTTT	CASSLRGGSRNTIYF	-	-	TRBV7-2	TRBJ1-3
TGCGCCAGCAGCCAAGCCAGGGCGGGCACCGGGGAGCTGTTTTTT	CASSQARAGTGELFF	-	-	TRBV4-1	TRBJ2-2
TGTGCCAGCAGTCTGTCCGAGGGAGATGGCACTGAAGCTTTCTTT	CASSLSEGDGTEAFF	-	-	TRBV28	TRBJ1-1
TGTGCCGGGGTGGACAGGGCGCATGGCTACACCTTC	CAGVDRAHGYTF	-	TRBD1	TRBV28	TRBJ1-2
TGCGCCAGCAGCTTGGACAGGCCTAGCTCTGGAAACACCATATATTTT	CASSLDRPSSGNTIYF	-	-	TRBV5-1	TRBJ1-3
TGTGCCAGCAGTGACTCCGGCCGGAGGGGCAAAAACATTCAGTACTTC	CASSDSGRRGKNIQYF	-	-	TRBV2	TRBJ2-4
TGTGCCAGCTCACCTAATCGGGACGAGCAGTACTTC	CASSPNRDEQYF	-	-	TRBV18	TRBJ2-7
TGTGCCAGCATCCAGAGGGCTAGCGGTTTGAGGACGCAGTATTTT	CASIQRASGLRTQYF	-	TRBD2	TRBV28	TRBJ2-3
TGTGCCAGCAGTTCGGAAAGAAAAGAGACCCAGTACTTC	CASSSERKETQYF	-	-	TRBV27	TRBJ2-5
TGTGCCAGCGGGGAGGGGAGGATCGACCAGTACTTC	CASGEGRIDQYF	-	TRBD2	TRBV6-6	TRBJ2-5
TGTGCCAGGTCGTCTAGGGGGAAGACCCAGTACTTC	CARSSRGKTQYF	-	-	TRBV21-1	TRBJ2-5
TGCGCCAGCAGCTTGGCAGGCGGGAGCGTAAATGAGCAGTTCTTC	CASSLAGGSVNEQFF	-	TRBD2	TRBV5-1	TRBJ2-1
TGCGCCAGCGATGCAGGCCAGAACACCGGGGAGCTGTTTTTT	CASDAGQNTGELFF	-	-	TRBV23-1	TRBJ2-2
TGCGCCAGCAGCCAAGAAGGACAGGGGGCCTATCTCTCCTACGAGCAGTACTTC	CASSQEGQGAYLSYEQYF	few	TRBD1	TRBV4-1	TRBJ2-7
TGTGCCAGCAGCAACGACTCTGGGGCCAACGTCCTGACTTTC	CASSNDSGANVLTF	-	-	TRBV7-3	TRBJ2-6
TGTGCCAGCAGCTCGTTTCAGGGCTTCTCTGGGGCCAACGTCCTGACTTTC	CASSSFQGFSGANVLTF	few	-	TRBV5-5	TRBJ2-6